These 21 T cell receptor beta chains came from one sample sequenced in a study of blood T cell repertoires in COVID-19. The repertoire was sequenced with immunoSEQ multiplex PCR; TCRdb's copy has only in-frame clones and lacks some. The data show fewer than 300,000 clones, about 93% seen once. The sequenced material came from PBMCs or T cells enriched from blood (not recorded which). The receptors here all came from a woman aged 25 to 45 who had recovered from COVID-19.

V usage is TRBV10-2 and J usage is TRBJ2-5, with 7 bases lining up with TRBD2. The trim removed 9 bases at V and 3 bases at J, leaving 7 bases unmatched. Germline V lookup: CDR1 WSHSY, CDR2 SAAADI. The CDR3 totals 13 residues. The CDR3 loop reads CASRGSGEETQYF. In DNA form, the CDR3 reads TGCGCCAGTCGGGGCAGCGGGGAAGAGACCCAGTACTTC.

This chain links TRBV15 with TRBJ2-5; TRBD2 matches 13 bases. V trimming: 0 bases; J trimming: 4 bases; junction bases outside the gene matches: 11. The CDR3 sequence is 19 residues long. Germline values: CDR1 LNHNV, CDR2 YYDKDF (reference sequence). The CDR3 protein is CATSRDKAGLAGVLETQYF. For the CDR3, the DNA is TGTGCCACCAGCAGAGATAAGGCTGGACTAGCGGGAGTTCTAGAGACCCAGTACTTC. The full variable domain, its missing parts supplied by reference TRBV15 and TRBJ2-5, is DAMVIQNPRYQVTQFGKPVTLSCSQTLNHNVMYWYQQKSSQAPKLLFHYYDKDFNNEADTPDNFQSRRPNTSFCFLDIRSPGLGDTAMYLCATSRDKAGLAGVLETQYFGPGTRLLVL.

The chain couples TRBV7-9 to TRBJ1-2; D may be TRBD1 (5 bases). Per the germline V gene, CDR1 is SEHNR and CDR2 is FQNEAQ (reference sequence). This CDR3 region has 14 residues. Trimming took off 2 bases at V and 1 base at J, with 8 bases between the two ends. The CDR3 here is CASSLPTVNYGYTF. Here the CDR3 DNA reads TGTGCCAGCAGCTTACCGACAGTTAACTATGGCTACACCTTC.

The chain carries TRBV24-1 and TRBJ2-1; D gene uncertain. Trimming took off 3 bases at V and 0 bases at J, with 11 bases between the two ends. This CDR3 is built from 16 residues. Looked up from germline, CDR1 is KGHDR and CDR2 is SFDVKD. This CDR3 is CATSDPQASSYNEQFF. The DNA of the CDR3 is TGTGCCACCAGTGATCCCCAGGCCAGCTCCTACAATGAGCAGTTCTTC.

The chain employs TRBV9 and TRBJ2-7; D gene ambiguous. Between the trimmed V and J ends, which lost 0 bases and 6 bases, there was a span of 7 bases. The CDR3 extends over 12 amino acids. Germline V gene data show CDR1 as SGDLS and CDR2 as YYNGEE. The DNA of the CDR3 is TGTGCCAGCAGCGTAGATTTCTCCGAGCAGTACTTC. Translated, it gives CASSVDFSEQYF.

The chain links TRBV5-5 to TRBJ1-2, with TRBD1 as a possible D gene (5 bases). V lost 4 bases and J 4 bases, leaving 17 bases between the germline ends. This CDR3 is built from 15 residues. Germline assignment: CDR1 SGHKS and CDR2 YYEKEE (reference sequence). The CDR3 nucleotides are TGTGCCAGCAGCAGCACCCCGACAGATTTCTATGGCTACACCTTC. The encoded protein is CASSSTPTDFYGYTF.

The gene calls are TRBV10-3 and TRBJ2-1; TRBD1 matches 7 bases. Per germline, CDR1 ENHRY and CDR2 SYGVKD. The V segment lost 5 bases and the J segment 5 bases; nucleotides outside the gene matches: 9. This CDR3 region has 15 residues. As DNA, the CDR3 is TGTGCCATCAGTCCCGGACAGGCCTTTGACAATGAGCAGTTCTTC. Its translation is CAISPGQAFDNEQFF.

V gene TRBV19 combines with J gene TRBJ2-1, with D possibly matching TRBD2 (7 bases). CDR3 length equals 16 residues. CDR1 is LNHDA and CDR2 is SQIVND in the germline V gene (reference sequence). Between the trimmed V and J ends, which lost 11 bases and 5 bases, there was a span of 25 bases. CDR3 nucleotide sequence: TGTGCCTCCACCTACCTGGGGGGGCTTGACCACAATGAGCAGTTCTTC. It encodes CASTYLGGLDHNEQFF.

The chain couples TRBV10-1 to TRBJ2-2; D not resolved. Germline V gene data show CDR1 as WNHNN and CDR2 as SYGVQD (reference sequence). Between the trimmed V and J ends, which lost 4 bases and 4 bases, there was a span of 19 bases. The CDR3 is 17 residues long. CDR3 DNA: TGCGCCAGCAGTGCCCCCGAGATGGGCCCGGCCACCGGGGAGCTGTTTTTT. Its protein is CASSAPEMGPATGELFF.

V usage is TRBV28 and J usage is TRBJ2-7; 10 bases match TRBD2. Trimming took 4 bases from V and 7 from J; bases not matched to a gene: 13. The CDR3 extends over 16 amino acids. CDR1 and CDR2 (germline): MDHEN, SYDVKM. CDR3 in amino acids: CASSSPASGSTREQYF. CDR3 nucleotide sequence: TGTGCCAGCAGTTCCCCGGCTAGCGGGAGTACAAGGGAGCAGTACTTC.

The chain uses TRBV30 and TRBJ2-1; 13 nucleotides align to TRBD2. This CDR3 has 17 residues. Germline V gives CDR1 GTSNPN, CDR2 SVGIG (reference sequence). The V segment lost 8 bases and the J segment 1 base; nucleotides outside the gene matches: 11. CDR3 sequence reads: CARGKGLAGASYNEQFF. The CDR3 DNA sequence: TGTGCCCGGGGGAAAGGACTAGCGGGGGCGTCCTACAATGAGCAGTTCTTC.

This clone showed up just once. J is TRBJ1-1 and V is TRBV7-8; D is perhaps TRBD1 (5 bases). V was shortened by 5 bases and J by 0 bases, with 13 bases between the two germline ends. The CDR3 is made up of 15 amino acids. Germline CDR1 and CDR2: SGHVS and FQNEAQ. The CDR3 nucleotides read TGTGCCAGCAGCCCCGCGGGGGAGATGAACACTGAAGCTTTCTTT. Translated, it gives CASSPAGEMNTEAFF. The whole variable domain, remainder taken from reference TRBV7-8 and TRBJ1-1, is GAGVSQSPRYKVAKRGQDVALRCDPISGHVSLFWYQQALGQGPEFLTYFQNEAQLDKSGLPSDRFFAERPEGSVSTLKIQRTQQEDSAVYLCASSPAGEMNTEAFFGQGTRLTVV.

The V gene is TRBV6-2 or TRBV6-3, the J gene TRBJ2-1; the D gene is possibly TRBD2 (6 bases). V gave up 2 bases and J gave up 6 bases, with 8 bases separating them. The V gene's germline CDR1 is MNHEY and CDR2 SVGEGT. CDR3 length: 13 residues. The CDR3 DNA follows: TGTGCCAGCAGTTACGGAGGGTTCAATGAGCAGTTCTTC. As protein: CASSYGGFNEQFF.

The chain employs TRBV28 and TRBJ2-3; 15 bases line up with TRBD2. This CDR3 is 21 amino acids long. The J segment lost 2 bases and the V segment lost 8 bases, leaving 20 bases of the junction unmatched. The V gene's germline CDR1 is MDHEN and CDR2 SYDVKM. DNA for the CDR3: TGTGCCAGCGAGGGACTAGCGGGGGGTCGTTTATTTCACGGGGTCACAGATACGCAGTATTTT. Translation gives CASEGLAGGRLFHGVTDTQYF.

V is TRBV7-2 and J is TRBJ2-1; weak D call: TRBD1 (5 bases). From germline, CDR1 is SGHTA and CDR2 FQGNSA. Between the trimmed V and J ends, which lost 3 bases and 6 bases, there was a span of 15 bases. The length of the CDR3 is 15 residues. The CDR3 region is CASSFDSTTGNEQFF. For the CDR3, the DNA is TGTGCCAGCAGCTTCGACAGTACTACAGGCAATGAGCAGTTCTTC.

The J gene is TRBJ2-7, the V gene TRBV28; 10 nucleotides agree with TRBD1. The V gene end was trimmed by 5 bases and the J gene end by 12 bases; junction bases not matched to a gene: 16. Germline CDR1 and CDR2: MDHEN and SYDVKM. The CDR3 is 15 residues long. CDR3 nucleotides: TGTGCCAGCAGTCACTCCCGGGACAGGGGATTATCTCGGTACTTC. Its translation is CASSHSRDRGLSRYF.

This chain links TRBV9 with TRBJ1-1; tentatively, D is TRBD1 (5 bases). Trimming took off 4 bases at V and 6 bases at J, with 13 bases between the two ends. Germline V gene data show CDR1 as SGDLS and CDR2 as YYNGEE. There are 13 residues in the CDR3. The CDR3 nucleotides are TGTGCCAGCAGCCCCGGCGGGGACCCTGAAGCTTTCTTT. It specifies CASSPGGDPEAFF.

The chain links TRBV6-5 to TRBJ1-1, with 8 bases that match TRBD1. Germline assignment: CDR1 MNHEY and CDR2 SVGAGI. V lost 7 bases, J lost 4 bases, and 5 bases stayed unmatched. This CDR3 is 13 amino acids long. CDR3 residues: CASKDRAGTEAFF. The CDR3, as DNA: TGTGCCAGCAAGGACAGGGCGGGCACTGAAGCTTTCTTT.

CDR3 residues: CASSFSSGRSRYEQYF. CDR3 nucleotide sequence: TGCGCCAGCAGCTTCTCTAGCGGGAGGTCTCGCTACGAGCAGTACTTC. The J gene is TRBJ2-7, the V gene TRBV5-1, with 11 bases lining up with TRBD2. V shed 2 bases and J 3 bases; nucleotides not matched to a gene: 7. The length of the CDR3 is 16 residues. CDR1 and CDR2 (germline): SGHRS, YFSETQ. Full variable domain (outside the CDR3, taken from reference TRBV5-1 and TRBJ2-7): KAGVTQTPRYLIKTRGQQVTLSCSPISGHRSVSWYQQTPGQGLQFLFEYFSETQRNKGNFPGRFSGRQFSNSRSEMNVSTLELGDSALYLCASSFSSGRSRYEQYFGPGTRLTVT.

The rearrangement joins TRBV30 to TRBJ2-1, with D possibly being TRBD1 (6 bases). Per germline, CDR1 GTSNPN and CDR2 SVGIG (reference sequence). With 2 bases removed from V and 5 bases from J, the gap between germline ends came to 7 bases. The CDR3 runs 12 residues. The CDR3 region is CAWSRGNNEQFF. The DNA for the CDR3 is TGTGCCTGGAGTAGGGGGAACAATGAGCAGTTCTTC. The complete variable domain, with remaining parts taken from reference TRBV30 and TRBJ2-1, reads SQTIHQWPATLVQPVGSPLSLECTVEGTSNPNLYWYRQAAGRGLQLLFYSVGIGQISSEVPQNLSASRPQDRQFILSSKKLLLSDSGFYLCAWSRGNNEQFFGPGTRLTVL.

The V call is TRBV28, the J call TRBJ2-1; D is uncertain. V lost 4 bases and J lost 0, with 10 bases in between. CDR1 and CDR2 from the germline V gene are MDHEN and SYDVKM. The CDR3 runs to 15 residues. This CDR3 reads CASSSPRGSYNEQFF. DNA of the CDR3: TGTGCCAGCAGTTCCCCGCGTGGCTCCTACAATGAGCAGTTCTTC.